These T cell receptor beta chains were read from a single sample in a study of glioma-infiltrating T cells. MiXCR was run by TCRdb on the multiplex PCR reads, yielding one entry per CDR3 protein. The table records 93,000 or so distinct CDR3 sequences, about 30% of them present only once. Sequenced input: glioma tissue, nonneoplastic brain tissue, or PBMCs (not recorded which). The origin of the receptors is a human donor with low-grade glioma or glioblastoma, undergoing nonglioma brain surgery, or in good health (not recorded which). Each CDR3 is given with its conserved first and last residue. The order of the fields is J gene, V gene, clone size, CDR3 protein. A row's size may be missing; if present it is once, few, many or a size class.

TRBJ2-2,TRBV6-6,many,CASSYSRQAWETGELFF
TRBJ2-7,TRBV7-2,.,CASSTRTSGGTTSYEQYF
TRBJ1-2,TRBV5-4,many,CASSLGGTNYGYTF
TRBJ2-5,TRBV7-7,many,CASSSGPGRTQYF
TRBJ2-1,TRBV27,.,CAGSLVGNEQFF
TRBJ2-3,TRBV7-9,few,CASSLVRLAGGLGTDTQYF
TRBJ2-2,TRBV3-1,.,CASSVSPANTGELFF
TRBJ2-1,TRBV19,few,CASSSTTASSYNEQFF
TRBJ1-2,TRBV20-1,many,CSARARGYYGYTF
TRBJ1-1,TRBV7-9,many,CASSFSHGGAFF
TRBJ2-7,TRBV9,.,CASSAGATNYEQYF
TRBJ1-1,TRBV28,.,CASSFTAVEAFF
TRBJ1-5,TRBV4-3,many,CASSQDLGLKPQHF
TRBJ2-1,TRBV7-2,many,CASSLALAGRSEQFF
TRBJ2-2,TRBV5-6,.,CASSRASPGELFF
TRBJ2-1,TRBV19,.,CASSIMGNEQFF
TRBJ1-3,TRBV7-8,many,CASSLRGSREGNTIYF
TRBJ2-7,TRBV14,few,CASSPYPGGYEQYF
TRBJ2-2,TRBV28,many,CASSETGELFF
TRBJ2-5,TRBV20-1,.,CSAQSTGLAGTNGETQYF
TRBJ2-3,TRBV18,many,CASFSSFTDTQYF
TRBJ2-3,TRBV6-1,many,CASSSQADTQYF
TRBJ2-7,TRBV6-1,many,CASSPLYGTYEQYF
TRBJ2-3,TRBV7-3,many,CASSPNGGPTDTQYF
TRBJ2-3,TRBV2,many,CASSEIRTQYF
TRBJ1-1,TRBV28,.,CASSLMGTRNTEALF
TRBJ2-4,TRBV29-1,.,CSVVVHGNIQYF
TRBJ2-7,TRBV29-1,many,CSAGQTYEQYF
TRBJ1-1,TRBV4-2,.,CTSSQIGQMNTEAFF
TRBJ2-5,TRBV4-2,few,CASSQETRGGPETQYF
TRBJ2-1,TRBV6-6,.,CASSIALETGGYFF
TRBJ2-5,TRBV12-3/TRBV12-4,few,CASSLSGGTRQETQYF
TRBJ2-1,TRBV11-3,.,CASSQHRASRDEQFF
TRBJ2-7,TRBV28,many,CASRDNRYEQYF
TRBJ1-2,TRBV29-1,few,CSVEDPPLYGYTF
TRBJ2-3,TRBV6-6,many,CASSYSGADTQYF
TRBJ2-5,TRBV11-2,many,CASSLGGRAETQYF
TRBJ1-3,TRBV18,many,CASSQRHLSGNTIYF
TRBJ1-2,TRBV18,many,CASSPPGHPYGYTF
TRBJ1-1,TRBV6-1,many,CASRWVANTEAFF
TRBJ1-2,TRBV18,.,CASSPHKSDGHTF
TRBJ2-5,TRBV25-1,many,CPPWDRGPETQYF
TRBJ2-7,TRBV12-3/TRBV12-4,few,CASSFFLALVDEQYF
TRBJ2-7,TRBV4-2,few,CASSVRGSDSSYEQYF
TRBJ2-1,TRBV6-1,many,CASSLQGLAGHEQFF
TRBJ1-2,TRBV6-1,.,CAANDLTGRSRRGYTF
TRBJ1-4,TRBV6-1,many,CASRRPTNEKLFF
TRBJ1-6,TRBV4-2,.,CASSQYWTVSSPLHF
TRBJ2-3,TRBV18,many,CASSLGQGRTDTQYF
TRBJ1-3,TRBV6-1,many,CASSEIRGKENTIYF
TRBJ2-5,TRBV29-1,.,CSVNRIQGTQYF
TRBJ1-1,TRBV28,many,CASSLRGAETEAFF